This TCR beta chain is from a study of cytomegalovirus exposure and HLA in healthy donors. Study information: Early released data comprised around 80 million unique TCRs from HLA-typed donors.

Points from the study as a whole: Among the CMV-associated chains, three were confirmed in vitro as specific for CMV antigens.

Germline CDR1 is SQVTM and CDR2 is ANQGSEA. This CDR3 spans 13 amino acids. After removal of 4 bases from V and 5 bases from J, the junction contained 2 bases not matched to a gene. About this clone: Antigen specificity is unknown.

Donors sampled were nominally healthy, though unrecorded immune exposures were likely. The PCR contained 60 Vbeta and 13 Jbeta primers. Method: immunoSEQ multiplex PCR; TCRdb's copy keeps in-frame clones and lacks some. Among about 89,000 clones listed, more than 60% were seen once. The chain links TRBV29-1 to TRBJ1-5; TRBD1 aligns across 10 bases. Sequencing was done on a sample of PBMCs. The TCR comes from a man aged 25-45 years in good health and CMV-seronegative. The CDR3 here is CSVGQGADQPQHF. CDR3 coding DNA: TGCAGCGTTGGACAGGGGGCCGATCAGCCCCAGCATTTT.